These T cell receptor beta chains were read from a single sample in a study of T cell repertoires in aging, cancer and after chemotherapy. TCRdb re-called the multiplex PCR reads with MiXCR, one entry per CDR3 protein. The data show 8,000 to 10,000 distinct CDR3 sequences, with roughly a quarter seen just once and around 3% held by the top ten. Sequences were obtained from blood. The receptors originated from a human donor in good health. The CDR3 runs from the conserved cysteine through the conserved F or W. The D gene is left open where the match is weak. The listing skips clone size in some rows; elsewhere it reads once, few, many or a size class.

d_gene	len	v_gene	abundance	j_gene	CDR3nt	CDR3aa
TRBD1	14	TRBV5-4	few	TRBJ1-4	TGTGCCAGCAGCCCGGGGGACAGGAATGAAAAACTGTTTTTT	CASSPGDRNEKLFF
TRBD1	14	TRBV7-9	few	TRBJ2-7	TGTGCCAGCAGCTCTCGGGACAGGGGCCACGAGCAGTACTTC	CASSSRDRGHEQYF
NA	18	TRBV28	NA	TRBJ2-1	TGTGCCAGCAGCAACGAAAACCTCCCGGGACGGAGTTTCCATGAGCAGTTCTTC	CASSNENLPGRSFHEQFF
TRBD2	15	TRBV6-2/TRBV6-3	medium-sized	TRBJ2-5	TGTGCCAGCAGGGCAGGGACTACCGACCAGGAGACCCAGTACTTC	CASRAGTTDQETQYF
TRBD1	14	TRBV20-1	NA	TRBJ1-5	TGCAGTGCTAGAGTAGGGGGCGGCAATCAGCCCCAGCATTTT	CSARVGGGNQPQHF
NA	15	TRBV7-2	once	TRBJ2-5	TGTGCCAGAAGCGCCTACGGAGACAGGAAAGAGACCCAGTACTTC	CARSAYGDRKETQYF
TRBD1	13	TRBV30	medium-sized	TRBJ1-2	TGTGCCTGGAGTGCCACAGGGGGCTATGGCTACACCTTC	CAWSATGGYGYTF
TRBD1	18	TRBV7-9	medium-sized	TRBJ2-6	TGTGCCAGCAGCCCCCCGGGACAGGGTTCCGCTGGGGCCAACGTCCTGACTTTC	CASSPPGQGSAGANVLTF
NA	13	TRBV6-6	medium-sized	TRBJ1-2	TGTGCCAGCAGGGATACGGGACACTATGGCTACACCTTC	CASRDTGHYGYTF
NA	14	TRBV27	NA	TRBJ2-1	TGTGCCAGCAGCGGGGGAAGCTCCTACAATGAGCAGTTCTTC	CASSGGSSYNEQFF
NA	13	TRBV20-1	few	TRBJ2-3	TGCAGTGCTAGAGAAGATGCCCCAGATACGCAGTATTTT	CSAREDAPDTQYF
TRBD1	16	TRBV7-9	few	TRBJ1-5	TGTGCCAGCAGCCCTTACGGGACAGGTAACAATCAGCCCCAGCATTTT	CASSPYGTGNNQPQHF
NA	18	TRBV7-2	once	TRBJ1-3	TGTGCCAGCAGCCAAAAGGGGGGGGACACCTGGGCTGGAAACACCATATATTTT	CASSQKGGDTWAGNTIYF
TRBD2	15	TRBV5-1	once	TRBJ2-3	TGCGCCAGCAGCTTAGCCGGGAGGGCTACAGATACGCAGTATTTT	CASSLAGRATDTQYF
TRBD1	15	TRBV29-1	medium-sized	TRBJ1-1	TGCAGCTCTATAACCTATGACAGGGGGAACACTGAAGCTTTCTTT	CSSITYDRGNTEAFF
TRBD2	14	TRBV7-2	medium-sized	TRBJ2-3	TGTGCCAGCAGCCCCTTTAGCGGGGGGCCAACGCAGTATTTT	CASSPFSGGPTQYF
NA	15	TRBV4-1	NA	TRBJ2-4	TGCGCCAGCAGCCAAGGTCCCTTAGCCAAAAACATTCAGTACTTC	CASSQGPLAKNIQYF
TRBD1	14	TRBV6-6	medium-sized	TRBJ1-4	TGTGCCAGCAGTCGGGACAGGGGGAATGAAAAACTGTTTTTT	CASSRDRGNEKLFF
NA	10	TRBV30	NA	TRBJ2-5	TGTGCCTGGAGCCAAGAGACCCAGTACTTC	CAWSQETQYF
NA	13	TRBV20-1	few	TRBJ2-5	TGCAGTGCTAGAGATGTTGCCCAAGAGACCCAGTACTTC	CSARDVAQETQYF
NA	15	TRBV18	few	TRBJ1-5	TGTGCCAGCTCACCGGGGGGGCGTGGGGGTCAGCCCCAGCATTTT	CASSPGGRGGQPQHF
NA	15	TRBV15	medium-sized	TRBJ1-2	TGTGCCACCAGCAGAGATCTAACAGGGACGGGTGGCTACACCTTC	CATSRDLTGTGGYTF
TRBD2	17	TRBV20-1	medium-sized	TRBJ2-7	TGCAGTGCTAGACCTCCGGCCTTAGCGGGAGGGTTCTACGAGCAGTACTTC	CSARPPALAGGFYEQYF
TRBD2	15	TRBV6-1	NA	TRBJ2-7	TGTGCCAGCAGTTACTCGGGGGGATTTTCCTACGAGCAGTACTTC	CASSYSGGFSYEQYF
NA	13	TRBV14	NA	TRBJ1-2	TGTGCCAGCAGCCAAGGACGGGTGTATGGCTACACCTTC	CASSQGRVYGYTF
TRBD2	17	TRBV19	NA	TRBJ2-5	TGTGCCAGTAGTAATCACCCGACTAGCGGGAGCTGGGAGACCCAGTACTTC	CASSNHPTSGSWETQYF
TRBD1	15	TRBV29-1	large	TRBJ1-2	TGCAGCGTTGCAGTGATTGGACAGGGGGTCTATGGCTACACCTTC	CSVAVIGQGVYGYTF
TRBD1	15	TRBV28	NA	TRBJ1-5	TGTGCCAGCAGCGTAACAGGGGGTGGCAATCAGCCCCAGCATTTT	CASSVTGGGNQPQHF
TRBD2	16	TRBV30	NA	TRBJ2-3	TGTGCCTGGAGCCGACTAGCGGGAGGGGTGACAGATACGCAGTATTTT	CAWSRLAGGVTDTQYF
NA	14	TRBV20-1	NA	TRBJ2-7	TGCAGTGCTAGAGATGGGCGCAGGGCCCACGAGCAGTACTTC	CSARDGRRAHEQYF
TRBD1	14	TRBV5-6	medium-sized	TRBJ2-7	TGTGCCAGCAGCTTCGTGGACAGGGGCCACGAGCAGTACTTC	CASSFVDRGHEQYF
NA	13	TRBV5-1	few	TRBJ1-2	TGCGCCAGCAGCTTCCGGGACAACTATGGCTACACCTTC	CASSFRDNYGYTF
NA	16	TRBV6-5	medium-sized	TRBJ1-1	TGTGCCAGCAGCACCACGTTCGGGGCGGACTCCGACCAAGCTTTCTTT	CASSTTFGADSDQAFF
NA	14	TRBV20-1	few	TRBJ2-2	TGCAGTGCTAGAGGCGGGATACACCCCGGGGAGCTGTTTTTT	CSARGGIHPGELFF
TRBD1	17	TRBV7-6	NA	TRBJ1-1	TGTGCCAGCAGCTTAGCGACGGGGACAGGGGGGAACACTGAAGCTTTCTTT	CASSLATGTGGNTEAFF
NA	14	TRBV5-4	few	TRBJ1-2	TGTGCCAGCAGCTCCGGCGGGGGGACCCTTGGCTACACCTTC	CASSSGGGTLGYTF
NA	14	TRBV19	medium-sized	TRBJ1-5	TGTGCCAGTACGAGTCGCCGCGGGAATCAGCCCCAGCATTTT	CASTSRRGNQPQHF
TRBD1	14	TRBV28	NA	TRBJ2-7	TGTGCCAGCAGAGACAGGGGGCCATCCTACGAGCAGTACTTC	CASRDRGPSYEQYF
NA	12	TRBV5-1	NA	TRBJ2-1	TGCGCCAGCAGCTTGTCGGGCCCCGAGCAGTTCTTC	CASSLSGPEQFF
TRBD1	15	TRBV27	medium-sized	TRBJ1-2	TGTGCCAGCAGTTTGCGACCGGGACAGGGACATGGCTACACCTTC	CASSLRPGQGHGYTF